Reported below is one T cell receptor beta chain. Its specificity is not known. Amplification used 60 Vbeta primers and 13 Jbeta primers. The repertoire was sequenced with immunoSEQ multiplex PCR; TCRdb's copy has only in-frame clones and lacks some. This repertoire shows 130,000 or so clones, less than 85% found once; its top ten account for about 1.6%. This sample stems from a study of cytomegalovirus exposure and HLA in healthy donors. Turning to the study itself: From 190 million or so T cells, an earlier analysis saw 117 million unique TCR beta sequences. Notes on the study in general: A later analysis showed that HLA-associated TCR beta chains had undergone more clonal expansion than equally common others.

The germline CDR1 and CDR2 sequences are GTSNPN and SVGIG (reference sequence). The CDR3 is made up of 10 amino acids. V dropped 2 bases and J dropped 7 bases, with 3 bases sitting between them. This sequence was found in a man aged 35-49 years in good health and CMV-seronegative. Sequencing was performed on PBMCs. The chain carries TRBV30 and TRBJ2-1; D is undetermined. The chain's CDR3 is CAWSRNEQFF. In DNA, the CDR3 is TGTGCCTGGAGTCGGAATGAGCAGTTCTTC.